This is a list of T cell receptor beta chains from one sample in a study of Graves' ophthalmopathy and Graves' hyperthyroidism. TCRdb itself ran the multiplex PCR reads through MiXCR, one entry per CDR3 protein. The data contain about 210,000 distinct CDR3 sequences, approximately 29% of them seen just once; the ten biggest clones take up about 8.2%. The sequencing input was peripheral blood. The receptor set was obtained from a man aged 50-60 years with Graves' ophthalmopathy. Both conserved end residues are trimmed from each CDR3. The order of the fields is clone size, J gene, D gene, V gene, CDR3 protein. D genes are given only for firm matches. Only some rows state a clone size, as once, few, many or a class for expanded clones.

many | TRBJ1-5 | . | TRBV18 | ASSSTTGNQPQH
many | TRBJ2-2 | TRBD2 | TRBV5-1 | ASSIAGLAGFTGELF
once | TRBJ2-2 | . | TRBV6-2/TRBV6-3 | ASSYLQARRTGELF
many | TRBJ1-3 | . | TRBV27 | ASSVFPGSGNTIY
many | TRBJ1-1 | . | TRBV4-1 | ASSPVRGVTEAF
. | TRBJ2-2 | . | TRBV29-1 | SVVFGTRELF
. | TRBJ1-2 | TRBD1 | TRBV6-1 | ASSASLGQGGTDYGYT
. | TRBJ2-5 | TRBD2 | TRBV2 | ASSASRGAEETQY
. | TRBJ2-6 | TRBD2 | TRBV28 | ASRMGGDAGANVLT
. | TRBJ2-7 | . | TRBV6-2/TRBV6-3 | ASRERDSAYEQY
many | TRBJ2-7 | . | TRBV7-2 | ASSFGATYEQY
many | TRBJ2-7 | . | TRBV18 | ASSPTGRGSYEQY
many | TRBJ1-1 | . | TRBV20-1 | SAREMGGTTEAF
many | TRBJ2-7 | . | TRBV6-5 | ASTQSAGAYEQY
once | TRBJ2-7 | . | TRBV6-1 | ASSESGLRNYEQY
. | TRBJ1-1 | TRBD1 | TRBV6-2/TRBV6-3 | ASSLDRVTAF
. | TRBJ1-6 | . | TRBV6-2/TRBV6-3 | ASSYSNNSPLH
many | TRBJ2-7 | TRBD2 | TRBV6-5 | ASTETSGNYEQY
many | TRBJ2-5 | TRBD2 | TRBV6-2/TRBV6-3 | ASSKVGLAGVWQETQY
many | TRBJ2-7 | . | TRBV6-1 | ASSESPPYEQY
many | TRBJ1-5 | . | TRBV19 | ASRGGQPQH
. | TRBJ2-7 | TRBD2 | TRBV12-3/TRBV12-4 | ASSLPSGSGEQY
. | TRBJ2-5 | TRBD2 | TRBV12-3/TRBV12-4 | ASSLVAGDAETQY
many | TRBJ2-4 | . | TRBV5-5 | ASKAIGGPQY
many | TRBJ2-2 | TRBD1 | TRBV12-3/TRBV12-4 | ASSAGQGASGELF
many | TRBJ2-5 | TRBD2 | TRBV7-9 | ASSPLAGVDETQY
many | TRBJ1-2 | . | TRBV7-9 | ASSFDRAKGYT
. | TRBJ2-7 | . | TRBV6-4 | ASRKPSPGMSEQY
. | TRBJ1-1 | . | TRBV6-1 | ASSVDRYTEAF
many | TRBJ2-4 | . | TRBV12-3/TRBV12-4 | ASSLSAVTLAKNIQY
. | TRBJ2-2 | . | TRBV6-1 | ASSLQGPRVPGELF
. | TRBJ2-7 | . | TRBV6-2/TRBV6-3 | ASTPPWDSTYEQY
many | TRBJ2-7 | TRBD2 | TRBV7-3 | ASSPLAGSLCEQY
many | TRBJ2-2 | . | TRBV5-1 | ASKNNPNLAGELF
many | TRBJ2-2 | TRBD2 | TRBV12-3/TRBV12-4 | AWGLTWLLAGVTGELF
many | TRBJ2-2 | TRBD1 | TRBV19 | ASTSQGAGELF
many | TRBJ2-6 | . | TRBV11-2 | ASSLDGERYNVLT
many | TRBJ2-7 | TRBD2 | TRBV27 | ASSSITSSGWGWEQY
. | TRBJ1-3 | . | TRBV11-2 | ASSFGTGNTIY
many | TRBJ1-1 | TRBD1 | TRBV6-2/TRBV6-3 | ASSTQGVQTEAF
many | TRBJ2-7 | . | TRBV7-9 | ASSLESRVYEQY